These T cell receptor beta chains were read from a single sample in a study of blood T cell repertoires in COVID-19. The assay was immunoSEQ multiplex PCR, and TCRdb's table has in-frame clones only and misses some. Altogether fewer than 350,000 clones are present, around 86% being singletons, with the ten largest covering approximately 9.7%. Sequencing was done on a sample of peripheral blood. Every receptor here comes from a middle-aged man with active or convalescent COVID-19. CDR3s include the opening cysteine and the closing phenylalanine or tryptophan. Each record gives: J gene, clone size, D gene, V gene, CDR3 DNA, CDR3 protein. A D gene is named only where the DNA matches it firmly. Some rows have no size entry. The others give once, few or many, or a class for an expanded clone.

>TRBJ1-1|-|-|TRBV18
TGTGCCAGCTCAGCTACAGGGAACACTGAAGCTTTCTTT
CASSATGNTEAFF
>TRBJ2-1|-|TRBD1|TRBV9
TGTGCCAGCAGCGTAGGACAGGGTGAGCAGTTCTTC
CASSVGQGEQFF
>TRBJ2-2|-|-|TRBV3-1/TRBV3-2
TGTGCCAGCAGCCTCACGGGGAGTTACCCCGGGGAGCTGTTTTTT
CASSLTGSYPGELFF
>TRBJ2-3|-|-|TRBV5-1
TGCGCCAGCAGCTTGGGGTGGGCCGAGCTATGGGATACGCAGTATTTT
CASSLGWAELWDTQYF
>TRBJ2-1|few|TRBD1|TRBV7-3
TGTGCCAGCAGCCAGCGACAGGGCGCGCAGTTCTTC
CASSQRQGAQFF
>TRBJ1-2|-|-|TRBV9
TGTGCCAGCAGCGTAGAAGGAAATGCAGGGTATGGCTACACCTTC
CASSVEGNAGYGYTF
>TRBJ2-1|-|-|TRBV5-1
TGCGCCAGCAGCTGGGGGACAAAATATTCGGCAACATCCAGCTCCTACAATGAGCAGTTCTTC
CASSWGTKYSATSSSYNEQFF
>TRBJ2-6|-|-|TRBV7-6
TGTGCCAGCAGCTTACATGCCTTGGACAGTTATAACTTCTCTGGGGCCAACGTCCTGACTTTC
CASSLHALDSYNFSGANVLTF
>TRBJ1-1|-|-|TRBV6-4
TGTGCCAGCAGTGTTTCTCCCACTGGGAACACTGAAGCTTTCTTT
CASSVSPTGNTEAFF
>TRBJ1-2|once|TRBD1|TRBV19
TGTGCCAGTAGTATTCTGTGGACAGGAAACAACTATGGCTACACCTTC
CASSILWTGNNYGYTF
>TRBJ1-6|-|-|TRBV27
TGTGCCAGCAGTTTGGAGCAAGGTTCACCCCTCCACTTT
CASSLEQGSPLHF
>TRBJ2-3|-|TRBD2|TRBV5-1
TGCGCCAGCAGCCCGTTATCGGGGGGGGTTAGCACAGATACGCAGTATTTT
CASSPLSGGVSTDTQYF
>TRBJ1-5|-|-|TRBV19
TGTGCCAGTAGTACCTACCCCCAAAACGATCAGCCCCAGCATTTT
CASSTYPQNDQPQHF
>TRBJ1-4|-|-|TRBV30
TGTGCCTGGAGTCCCAGCGAGAATGAAAAACTGTTTTTT
CAWSPSENEKLFF
>TRBJ2-7|-|TRBD1|TRBV10-3
TGTGCCATCACAGACAGGGCCCCCTACGAGCAGTACTTC
CAITDRAPYEQYF
>TRBJ1-2|-|TRBD1|TRBV28
TGTGCCAGCAGTTTTGGGACAGGAGCTAACTATGGCTACACCTTC
CASSFGTGANYGYTF
>TRBJ1-5|-|-|TRBV4-1
TGCGCCAGCAGCCTTGACTCGGGGAGCAATCAGCCCCAGCATTTT
CASSLDSGSNQPQHF
>TRBJ1-4|-|-|TRBV9
TGTGCCAGCAGCACAGTACAGGGTTTGGATGAAAAACTGTTTTTT
CASSTVQGLDEKLFF
>TRBJ2-1|few|-|TRBV18
TGTGCCAGCTCACCTGTCGTCGGGTACAATGAGCAGTTCTTC
CASSPVVGYNEQFF
>TRBJ1-3|-|TRBD1|TRBV5-1
TGCGCCAGCAGCTGGGGACAGGAAGGAAACACCATATATTTT
CASSWGQEGNTIYF
>TRBJ2-7|-|TRBD2|TRBV3-1/TRBV3-2
TGTGCCAGCAGCATCAGGGTTCGTATGGGGAGGGCCGTCTACGAGCAGTACTTC
CASSIRVRMGRAVYEQYF
>TRBJ2-7|-|-|TRBV14
TGTGCCAGCAGCCCCTTACTGGACAGCTACGAGCAGTACTTC
CASSPLLDSYEQYF
>TRBJ1-4|-|TRBD1|TRBV30
TGTGCCTGGGGACAGGCTAATGAAAAACTGTTTTTT
CAWGQANEKLFF
>TRBJ2-1|-|TRBD1|TRBV5-4
TGTGCCAGCAGCTTGATAGGGGGCAGTGAGCAGTTCTTC
CASSLIGGSEQFF
>TRBJ2-3|-|-|TRBV5-6
TGTGCCAGCAGCCCGGGGACAGATACGCAGTATTTT
CASSPGTDTQYF
>TRBJ2-2|-|TRBD1|TRBV5-1
TGCGCCAGCAGCTTGAATGACAGGGCTTTCGGCGGGGAGCTGTTTTTT
CASSLNDRAFGGELFF
>TRBJ2-3|-|-|TRBV4-1
TGCGCCAGCAGCCCTACCGCCTTCACAGATACGCAGTATTTT
CASSPTAFTDTQYF
>TRBJ1-4|-|-|TRBV6-5
TGTGCCAGCAAGGGCAGGGATCGCCGCCTGTTTTTT
CASKGRDRRLFF
>TRBJ1-1|-|-|TRBV18
TGTGCCAGCTCACTCACGGGAGTTCCATTATCCTCAATAATAACTGAAGCTTTCTTT
CASSLTGVPLSSIITEAFF